The TCR beta chain under discussion was sequenced for a study of identical twins. The study's findings and limits: Excess sharing by twins proved weaker in beta out-of-frame sequences. Findings came from cross-sectional statistics, without long-term follow-up of donors.

Deletions cut 6 bases from V and 9 bases from J, with 24 bases between. The germline V gene has CDR1 SGHTA and CDR2 FQGNSA. The CDR3 runs to 16 residues. TCRdb itself ran the 5' RACE reads through MiXCR, one entry per CDR3 protein. The sample consists of 250,000 or so distinct CDR3 sequences, about 13% of them appearing once. Remarks on this clonotype: Its antigen is undetermined.

The same data also went into a second study, on yellow fever vaccine responses in identical twins.

V is TRBV7-2 and J is TRBJ2-1, with D tentatively TRBD2 (6 bases). The sequencing input was memory (CD45RO+) T cells sorted from blood. This receptor was taken from a woman under 30 in good health. The chain's CDR3 is CASRLISGSSDAEQFF. CDR3 DNA: TGTGCCAGCAGGCTGATTAGCGGATCCTCGGACGCTGAGCAGTTCTTC. The full variable domain, in which reference TRBV7-2 and TRBJ2-1 provide the parts outside the CDR3, is GAGVSQSPSNKVTEKGKDVELRCDPISGHTALYWYRQSLGQGLEFLIYFQGNSAPDKSGLPSDRFSAERTGGSVSTLTIQRTQQEDSAVYLCASRLISGSSDAEQFFGPGTRLTVL.